The T cell receptor beta chain described here comes from a study of T cell repertoires in cytomegalovirus infection. At the level of the study: It was recently identified HLA-C-restricted and well-studied HLA-B-restricted CMV epitopes that the study used. Study-wide findings and caveats: Cumulated frequencies of public TCR beta families served to identify carriers of CMV plus the relevant HLA. CMV-specific TCR beta clonotypes restricted by HLA-C dominated the ex vivo response.

This clonotype was seen repeatedly, ten times or more. Its antigen remains unidentified. MiXCR, applied by TCRdb to the reads, yields one record per CDR3 protein. The sample holds over 100,000 distinct CDR3 sequences, around 29% seen once. The source of this sequence is a human donor in good health (CMV status not recorded). Some clones in this sample may be carry-over from other donors' samples. The sequencing used CD8+ T cells from cultured PBMCs, collected from culture after CMV antigen stimulation.

The CDR3 loop reads CASLPTAANTGELFF. The CDR3 DNA reads TGTGCCAGCTTACCGACAGCAGCGAACACCGGGGAGCTGTTTTTT. The rearrangement joins TRBV28 to TRBJ2-2, with a possible D match to TRBD1 (5 bases). The CDR3 is made up of 15 amino acids. Germline V CDR1 and CDR2: MDHEN, SYDVKM. With 8 bases removed from V and 0 bases from J, the gap between germline ends came to 13 bases.